The TCR beta chain under discussion was sequenced for a study of persistence of HIV-infected CD4 T cells. At the level of the study: Donors were ART-treated; their CMV- and Gag-responding CD4+ T cells were isolated.

An overlapping HIV-1 Gag peptide pool stimulated these cells at 1 ug/peptide/mL. CD40L-negative CD69-negative CD45RO-high memory CD4+ T cells were sorted as populations depleted of antigen-responding cells. PBMCs were depleted of CD8+ T cells before stimulation. In regard to this clone: Its antigen is unknown.

The J segment lost 5 bases and the V segment lost 5 bases, leaving 2 bases of the junction unmatched. The germline gives CDR1 MDHEN, CDR2 SYDVKM. This CDR3 is built from 14 residues. The libraries were made with immunoSEQ version 4 in survey mode. Genomic DNA was diluted to about 9.4 ng/uL, up to 1 ug per sample. The table came from immunoSEQ multiplex PCR; TCRdb's copy has only in-frame clones and leaves some out. Of 50,000 to 65,000 clones in the sample, approximately 75% were seen once. Study-wide results and limits: Antigen-responding cells were enriched for degenerate expanded CDR3beta sequences.

The sequence was obtained from an adult man with HIV who was CMV-seropositive. The sample in question was CD4+ T cells sorted from PBMCs after roughly 18-hour stimulation, obtained from a patient who received antiretroviral therapy. This chain connects TRBV28 to TRBJ1-6, with 8 nucleotides matching TRBD1. This CDR3 reads CASSRGQDNSPLHF. The CDR3 coding sequence is TGTGCCAGCAGTCGGGGACAGGATAATTCACCCCTCCACTTT.